What follows describes a single T cell receptor beta chain. Trimming took off 5 bases at V and 0 bases at J, with 14 bases between the two ends. The CDR3 spans 15 residues. Germline CDR1 reads SGHTA; CDR2 reads FQGNSA. CD45RO-negative, CCR7-positively selected cells formed the naive CD8 fraction, excluding terminally differentiated effector memory CD45RA+ cells. The sample comes from a study of shared clonotypes between healthy human individuals. Turning to the study itself: In total, the donors were a couple of women and three men aged 18 to 49.

Generated by immunoSEQ multiplex PCR, the TCRdb table keeps only in-frame clones and is missing some. In the table there are some 740,000 clones, almost 95% of which are singletons. The source of this sequence is a man aged 25-40 years in good health. The sample comprised naive CD8+ T cells sorted from blood. The chain is built from TRBV7-2 and TRBJ2-7; D remains ambiguous. CDR3 residues: CASSPFTQSSYEQYF. CDR3 bases: TGTGCCAGCAGCCCATTTACACAGAGCTCCTACGAGCAGTACTTC.